The 9 T cell receptor beta chains in this list originate from one sample, sequenced in a study of shared clonotypes between healthy human individuals. Method: immunoSEQ multiplex PCR; TCRdb's copy keeps in-frame clones and lacks some. The sample has fewer than 850,000 clones, around 90% seen once; the top ten hold 34%. The specimen sequenced was memory CD8+ T cells from PBMCs. Subset reported: CD45RO+ cells pooled with CCR7-negative TemRA cells. The receptors derive from a man aged 18 to 29 in good health. Some clones in this sample may be carry-over from other donors' samples.

The chain employs TRBV29-1 and TRBJ2-2; D is unresolved. The CDR3 runs to 12 residues. The V and J ends lost 7 bases and 6 bases respectively, with 12 bases between them. CDR1 SQVTM and CDR2 ANQGSEA come from the germline V gene. CDR3: CSAWTRAGELFF. CDR3 coding DNA: TGCAGCGCATGGACGCGCGCCGGGGAGCTGTTTTTT.

This clone came up many times. The chain couples TRBV7-9 to TRBJ1-2, with D hard to call. In germline, CDR1 is SEHNR, CDR2 FQNEAQ (reference sequence). The CDR3 length is 16 residues. Trimming removed 4 bases from V and 4 bases from J, with 19 bases in between. Here the CDR3 reads CASSSPEEPATYGYTF. The CDR3 DNA follows: TGTGCCAGCAGCTCTCCGGAGGAACCAGCTACCTATGGCTACACCTTC.

The rearrangement joins TRBV10-1 to TRBJ2-3; 10 nucleotides agree with TRBD1. With 1 base clipped from V and 2 bases from J, the junction kept 15 bases outside the gene matches. Germline V gene sequence: CDR1 WNHNN, CDR2 SYGVQD (reference sequence). CDR3 length: 20 amino acids. For the CDR3, the DNA is TGCGCCAGCAGTGAGTGTCGTATAGCGGGGACAGGGGCCTCCACAGATACGCAGTATTTT. Translating gives CASSECRIAGTGASTDTQYF.

This sequence joins TRBV9 and TRBJ2-3; D gene unclear. The germline V gene has CDR1 SGDLS and CDR2 YYNGEE. This CDR3 region has 14 residues. The V end was cut by 0 bases, the J end by 1 base, with 6 bases between. CDR3 protein: CASSVVEGTDTQYF. The CDR3 coding sequence is TGTGCCAGCAGCGTAGTTGAGGGCACAGATACGCAGTATTTT.

Note on this clone: A much larger clone differs from this one at a single base, so this may be a read error. The V call is TRBV7-3, the J call TRBJ2-5; TRBD2 agrees at 10 bases. This CDR3 has 17 amino acids. With 5 bases clipped from V and 0 bases from J, the junction kept 9 bases outside the gene matches. Per the germline V gene, CDR1 is SGHTA and CDR2 is FQGTGA. The CDR3 is CASSRGLARHDQETQYF. The DNA for the CDR3 is TGTGCCAGCAGCAGGGGACTAGCGCGGCACGACCAAGAGACCCAGTACTTC.

The V call is TRBV4-1, the J call TRBJ1-4; TRBD1 matches 10 bases. The CDR3 extends over 17 amino acids. Per the germline V gene, CDR1 is MGHRA and CDR2 is YSYEKL. With 1 base clipped from V and 8 bases from J, the junction kept 10 bases outside the gene matches. As DNA, the CDR3 is TGCGCCAGCAGCCAAGTTATCGACAGGGGGCGAGGGGAAAAACTGTTTTTT. As protein: CASSQVIDRGRGEKLFF.

The V call is TRBV2, the J call TRBJ2-7; unclear D gene. V was shortened by 7 bases and J by 0 bases, with 10 bases between the two germline ends. From germline, CDR1 is SNHLY and CDR2 FYNNEI. The CDR3 consists of 13 residues. In nucleotides, the CDR3 is TGTGCCAGCACCGAGGTACACTCCTACGAGCAGTACTTC. Its translation is CASTEVHSYEQYF. The complete variable domain, with remaining parts taken from reference TRBV2 and TRBJ2-7, reads EPEVTQTPSHQVTQMGQEVILRCVPISNHLYFYWYRQILGQKVEFLVSFYNNEISEKSEIFDDQFSVERPDGSNFTLKIRSTKLEDSAMYFCASTEVHSYEQYFGPGTRLTVT.

The rearrangement uses TRBV10-3 and TRBJ1-1, with 10 bases identical to TRBD1. Germline loops: CDR1 ENHRY, CDR2 SYGVKD. The CDR3 is made up of 13 amino acids. J was trimmed by 1 base and V by 9 bases; bases with no gene match: 2. The CDR3 spells CAIRTGGNTEAFF. CDR3 nucleotide sequence: TGTGCCATTCGGACAGGGGGGAACACTGAAGCTTTCTTT.

On this clone itself: A much larger clone lies one base from this, so it may be a read error. Other nucleotide sequences from this sample produce the same CDR3. The V gene is TRBV27, the J gene TRBJ1-4; a possible D gene is TRBD1 (5 bases). The CDR3 covers 14 residues. Germline V gives CDR1 MNHEY, CDR2 SMNVEV (reference sequence). Trimming pared 6 bases from V and 6 bases from J, leaving 14 bases between. This chain's CDR3 is CASSPGGWDEKLFF. In DNA form, the CDR3 reads TGTGCCAGCAGCCCGGGGGGTTGGGATGAAAAACTGTTTTTT.